Included here is one TCR beta chain sequence, with context. Its antigen is not known. The sample comes from a study of type 1 regulatory T cells. Study context: This in vitro CD4 product, T-allo10, is enriched for Tr1 cells and alloantigen-specific. Study-wide results and limits: Compared with non-Tr1 cells, Tr1 cells showed a narrower TCR repertoire.

The CDR3 consists of 14 residues. TCRdb recomputed calls from the reads with MiXCR, one row per CDR3 protein. The table includes about 60,000 distinct CDR3 sequences, 62% detected once. This chain joins TRBV12-2 and TRBJ1-6. TRBV12-2 is reported as a pseudogene. This TCR derives from a human donor in good health. Sequencing was performed on cultured non-Tr1 T cells, either the whole culture or a sorted T cell fraction (not recorded which). CDR3 sequence (DNA): TGTGCAAGTCGCCTAGAAAATCGGGGTTCACCCCTCCACTTT. Amino acid sequence: CASRLENRGSPLHF.